These T cell receptor beta chains were read from a single sample in a study of T cells in Graves' hyperthyroidism and ophthalmopathy. TCRdb reprocessed the multiplex PCR reads via MiXCR and lists one record per CDR3 protein. Among about 640,000 distinct CDR3 sequences listed, about 14% were seen once. Sequenced material: blood. These receptors all stem from a woman between 45 and 65 years old with Graves' ophthalmopathy. CDR3s include the opening cysteine and the closing phenylalanine or tryptophan. The order of the fields is clone size, V gene, D gene, J gene, CDR3 DNA, CDR3 protein. The D gene is left open where the match is weak. Only part of the rows carry a size: once, few, many, or a class if the clone is expanded.

many,TRBV28,TRBD2,TRBJ2-7,TGTGCCAGCGCCGGGACTAGCGGCCCCTACGAGCAGTACTTC,CASAGTSGPYEQYF
few,TRBV5-6,-,TRBJ1-1,TGTGCCAGCAGCTTGGGCCACAGGTCTTACACTGAAGCTTTCTTT,CASSLGHRSYTEAFF
many,TRBV5-1,-,TRBJ2-1,TGCGCCAGCAACGTCGGAGGGCATAAGAGCGATGAGCAGTTCTTC,CASNVGGHKSDEQFF
many,TRBV12-3/TRBV12-4,TRBD2,TRBJ2-3,TGTGCCAGCACCAAGGGACTAGCTCGGCGGACAGATACGCAGTATTTT,CASTKGLARRTDTQYF
many,TRBV10-1,TRBD1,TRBJ2-7,TGCGCCAGCAGTGCCGCTGGGACAGCGAAAACCTACGAGCAGTACTTC,CASSAAGTAKTYEQYF
many,TRBV29-1,-,TRBJ1-1,TGCAGCGCACAGACAAAGGAAGCTTTCTTT,CSAQTKEAFF
many,TRBV7-8,-,TRBJ2-5,TGTGCCAGCAGCTTATTCGGGAGCCTCCAAGAGACCCAGTACTTC,CASSLFGSLQETQYF
many,TRBV5-1,-,TRBJ2-1,TGCGCCAGCAGCTTGGGGCCGACCGTTAACGAGCAGTTCTTC,CASSLGPTVNEQFF
many,TRBV15,-,TRBJ2-1,TGTGCCACCAGCAGAGTAACCGGGAGAGGTAATGAGCAGTTCTTC,CATSRVTGRGNEQFF
many,TRBV10-1,-,TRBJ2-7,TGCGCCAGCAGTGAGCCGTCTGACAGAGCCTTGCACTACGAGCAGTACTTC,CASSEPSDRALHYEQYF
many,TRBV7-2,TRBD2,TRBJ2-7,TGTGCCAGCAGCCTTAGCGGGCGAACCTACGAGCAGTACTTC,CASSLSGRTYEQYF
-,TRBV4-1,-,TRBJ1-6,TGCGCCAGCAGCACCTTAGGGCGGGACCATAATTCACCCCTCCACTTT,CASSTLGRDHNSPLHF
-,TRBV11-2,-,TRBJ2-3,TGTGCCAGCAGCTTGGGTTGGATCACAGATACGCAGTATTTT,CASSLGWITDTQYF
few,TRBV12-3/TRBV12-4,-,TRBJ1-1,TGTGCCAGCACCCCTACTGAGAACACTGAAGCTTTCTTT,CASTPTENTEAFF
few,TRBV6-2/TRBV6-3,-,TRBJ2-1,TGTGCCAGCAGTACCCGGACACCGAGCTCCTACAATGAGCAGTTCTTC,CASSTRTPSSYNEQFF
-,TRBV27,-,TRBJ1-6,TGTGCCAGCAGTTTAGCACAGATTAATTCACCCCTCCACTTT,CASSLAQINSPLHF
few,TRBV5-1,-,TRBJ2-2,TGCGCCAGCAGCCAGACAGTGAACACCGGGGAGCTGTTTTTT,CASSQTVNTGELFF
many,TRBV29-1,TRBD2,TRBJ2-3,TGCAGCGTGTGCACTAGCGGGAATACAGATACGCAGTATTTT,CSVCTSGNTDTQYF
many,TRBV11-1,TRBD1,TRBJ1-1,TGTGCCAGCAGCGTCAATACAGGGGGCCGGACTGAAGCTTTCTTT,CASSVNTGGRTEAFF
-,TRBV11-2,-,TRBJ2-7,TGTGCCAGCAGCTTAGAAGGGACTGACATCTACGAGCAGTACTTC,CASSLEGTDIYEQYF
-,TRBV29-1,-,TRBJ2-7,TGCAGCGTTGACGTAGGGGGGGGCCCGTACGAGCAGCACTTC,CSVDVGGGPYEQHF
many,TRBV10-3,TRBD2,TRBJ2-7,TGTGCCATCAGTGATACTAGCGGGAACGACGAGCAGTACTTC,CAISDTSGNDEQYF